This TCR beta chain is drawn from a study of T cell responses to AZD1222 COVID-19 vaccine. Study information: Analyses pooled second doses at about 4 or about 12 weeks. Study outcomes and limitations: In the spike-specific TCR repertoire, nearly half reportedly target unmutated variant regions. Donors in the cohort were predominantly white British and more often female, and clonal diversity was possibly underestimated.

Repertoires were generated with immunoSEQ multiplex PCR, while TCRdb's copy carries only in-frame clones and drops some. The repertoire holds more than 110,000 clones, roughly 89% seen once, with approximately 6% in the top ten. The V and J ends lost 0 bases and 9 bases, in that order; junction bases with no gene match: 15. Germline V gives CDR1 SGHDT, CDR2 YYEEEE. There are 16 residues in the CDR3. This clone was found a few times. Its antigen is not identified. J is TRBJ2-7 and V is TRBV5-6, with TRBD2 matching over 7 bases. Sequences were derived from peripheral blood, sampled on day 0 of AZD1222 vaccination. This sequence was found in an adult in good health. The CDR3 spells CASSLAGAGSKSGQYF. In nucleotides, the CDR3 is TGTGCCAGCAGCTTGGCCGGAGCGGGGTCCAAATCAGGGCAGTACTTC.